The 19 T cell receptor beta chains listed next were all sequenced from one sample in a study of blood T cell repertoires in COVID-19. Assay used: immunoSEQ multiplex PCR; TCRdb lists only in-frame clones, some missing. This table has a few hundred thousand clones, about 80% appearing once. The material sequenced was peripheral blood. The source of these receptors is a man younger than 45 who had recovered from COVID-19.

The rearrangement uses TRBV15 and TRBJ2-3, with 10 bases that match TRBD2. Unmatched junction bases numbered 9, after V lost 5 bases and J lost 4 bases. The CDR3 spans 16 residues. Germline assignment: CDR1 LNHNV and CDR2 YYDKDF (reference sequence). The CDR3 bases are TGTGCCACCAGCGACTTTAGCGGGGGGTTTCCAGATACGCAGTATTTT. Protein product: CATSDFSGGFPDTQYF.

This clone was seen once. The rearrangement uses TRBV5-1 and TRBJ2-7; TRBD2 might be the D (6 bases). There are 13 residues in the CDR3. The germline gives CDR1 SGHRS, CDR2 YFSETQ. V was pared by 4 bases and J by 3 bases, with 11 bases between. CDR3 in amino acids: CASSLRGNYEQYF. CDR3 coding DNA: TGCGCCAGCAGCCTACGGGGGAACTACGAGCAGTACTTC.

The chain employs TRBV19 and TRBJ2-3; TRBD2 might be the D (6 bases). Germline V lookup: CDR1 LNHDA, CDR2 SQIVND (reference sequence). The germline V and J ends were trimmed by 3 bases and 2 bases, with 12 bases remaining between them. CDR3 length equals 15 residues. CDR3 coding DNA: TGTGCCAGTAGTATTGGAGCGGACTACACAGATACGCAGTATTTT. This gives the protein CASSIGADYTDTQYF.

CDR3 sequence: CASSPRGRGANTGELFF. In nucleotides, the CDR3 is TGTGCCAGCAGCCCCCGGGGGCGGGGGGCGAACACCGGGGAGCTGTTTTTT. The chain couples TRBV9 to TRBJ2-2; TRBD2 matches at 8 bases. J lost 0 bases, V lost 4 bases, and 8 bases had no gene match. The CDR3 is made up of 17 amino acids. Germline loops: CDR1 SGDLS, CDR2 YYNGEE.

The chain carries TRBV10-2 and TRBJ1-1, with D possibly being TRBD1 (6 bases). Germline V gene sequence: CDR1 WSHSY, CDR2 SAAADI. CDR3 length: 13 residues. With 3 bases removed from V and 7 bases from J, the gap between germline ends came to 12 bases. Written as DNA, the CDR3 is TGCGCCAGCAGTGAAACAGGGCCGGGTGAAGCTTTCTTT. Protein: CASSETGPGEAFF.

The chain combines TRBV5-4 with TRBJ2-2; D may be TRBD1 (5 bases). From germline, CDR1 is SGHNT and CDR2 YYREEE (reference sequence). The CDR3 consists of 16 residues. The ends were cut back, 4 bases at V and 4 bases at J, with 17 bases in the middle. DNA for the CDR3: TGTGCCAGCAGCGTGAGCCAGGGAAAAGCCACCGGGGAGCTGTTTTTT. It yields the protein CASSVSQGKATGELFF.

This chain connects TRBV7-3 to TRBJ2-2; D ambiguous. The CDR3 has 12 amino acids. Per germline, CDR1 SGHTA and CDR2 FQGTGA. Trimming shortened V by 5 bases and J by 7 bases, and 8 bases separated the two germline ends. CDR3 nucleotides: TGTGCCAGCAGCCCCAGGAACGGGGAGCTGTTTTTT. Amino acids: CASSPRNGELFF.

The genes are TRBV27 and TRBJ2-5; TRBD1 matches 10 bases. Unmatched junction bases numbered 8, after V lost 6 bases and J lost 4 bases. The CDR3 spans 15 residues. Per the germline V gene, CDR1 is MNHEY and CDR2 is SMNVEV (reference sequence). This CDR3 reads CASSRAGTGVETQYF. In DNA form, the CDR3 reads TGTGCCAGCAGCAGGGCTGGGACAGGGGTAGAGACCCAGTACTTC.

The V and J genes are TRBV10-1 and TRBJ1-1, with a possible D match to TRBD1 (5 bases). CDR3 length: 13 amino acids. V was shortened by 5 bases and J by 7 bases, with 14 bases between the two germline ends. CDR1 WNHNN and CDR2 SYGVQD come from the germline V gene (reference sequence). In DNA, the CDR3 is TGCGCCAGCAGTACCGGTGGGGCGATTGAAGCTTTCTTT. This codes for CASSTGGAIEAFF.

The V call is TRBV5-4, the J call TRBJ2-5; TRBD1 matches 10 bases. The V gene end was trimmed by 3 bases and the J gene end by 4 bases; junction bases not matched to a gene: 6. This CDR3 has 15 residues. CDR1 SGHNT and CDR2 YYREEE come from the germline V gene (reference sequence). CDR3 in amino acids: CASSWGTGARETQYF. The CDR3 bases are TGTGCCAGCAGCTGGGGGACAGGGGCACGAGAGACCCAGTACTTC.

The chain combines TRBV19 with TRBJ1-6; the D is unclear. Per germline, CDR1 LNHDA and CDR2 SQIVND (reference sequence). The CDR3 is 12 amino acids. The V end lost 7 bases, the J end lost 7 bases, and 8 bases lay between the germline ends. Here the CDR3 reads CASNLENSPLHF. The CDR3 region has the DNA TGTGCCAGTAATTTGGAGAATTCACCCCTCCACTTT.

This clone was seen more than once but under ten times. The chain employs TRBV6-5 and TRBJ1-1, with D possibly being TRBD1 (5 bases). The CDR3 is 15 amino acids. V was shortened by 5 bases and J by 3 bases, with 16 bases between the two germline ends. Germline CDR1 is MNHEY and CDR2 is SVGAGI. The CDR3 DNA reads TGTGCCAGCAGTCCCCCCAGGGTAGTGGACACTGAAGCTTTCTTT. This translates into CASSPPRVVDTEAFF.

The chain couples TRBV7-9 to TRBJ1-3; the D is unclear. The CDR3 loop spans 16 amino acids. Germline-derived CDR1 and CDR2 are SEHNR and FQNEAQ (reference sequence). Trimming took off 3 bases at V and 0 bases at J, with 12 bases between the two ends. CDR3 bases: TGTGCCAGCAGCTTTTCAGGTCGCATCTCTGGAAACACCATATATTTT. Its translation is CASSFSGRISGNTIYF.

A few counts support this clone. The V gene is TRBV7-6, the J gene TRBJ1-6, with TRBD1 identical over 7 bases. Germline loops: CDR1 SGHVS, CDR2 FNYEAQ. Losses at the gene ends were 6 bases for V and 4 bases for J; bases not matched to a gene: 9. The CDR3 totals 16 residues. The CDR3 DNA reads TGTGCCAGCAGTCAGCTCGGGACAGCGTATAATTCACCCCTCCACTTT. This sequence encodes CASSQLGTAYNSPLHF.

The rearrangement joins TRBV27 to TRBJ1-1, with unresolved D. Germline loops: CDR1 MNHEY, CDR2 SMNVEV (reference sequence). V lost 6 bases to trimming and J lost 0 bases, with 8 bases between them. The CDR3 consists of 13 residues. Here the CDR3 DNA reads TGTGCCAGCAGACTGTTAATGAACACTGAAGCTTTCTTT. Translation: CASRLLMNTEAFF.

V gene TRBV7-2 combines with J gene TRBJ1-2; 9 nucleotides align to TRBD1. Trimming removed 0 bases from V and 4 bases from J; junction bases left unmatched: 6. This CDR3 spans 16 amino acids. Germline CDR1 SGHTA, CDR2 FQGNSA. This CDR3 is CASSLAQDRGSYGYTF. The CDR3 coding sequence is TGTGCCAGCAGCTTAGCTCAGGACAGGGGAAGCTATGGCTACACCTTC. The full variable domain, completed using reference TRBV7-2 and TRBJ1-2, is GAGVSQSPSNKVTEKGKDVELRCDPISGHTALYWYRQSLGQGLEFLIYFQGNSAPDKSGLPSDRFSAERTGGSVSTLTIQRTQQEDSAVYLCASSLAQDRGSYGYTFGSGTRLTVV.

The DNA of the CDR3 is TGTGCCACCACGACAGGGGAGGGCACTGAAGCTTTCTTT. It encodes CATTTGEGTEAFF. J is TRBJ1-1 and V is TRBV7-6; 8 bases match TRBD1. The V and J ends lost 10 bases and 4 bases, in that order; junction bases with no gene match: 8. Per the germline V gene, CDR1 is SGHVS and CDR2 is FNYEAQ. The CDR3 is 13 residues long.

The J gene is TRBJ2-2, the V gene TRBV5-1; TRBD2 is a possible D gene (5 bases). Germline V gene lookup returns CDR1 SGHRS and CDR2 YFSETQ. Trimming shortened V by 3 bases and J by 1 base, and 7 bases separated the two germline ends. The CDR3 sequence is 14 residues long. The CDR3 here is CASSSSWNTGELFF. The CDR3 DNA reads TGCGCCAGCAGCTCTAGCTGGAACACCGGGGAGCTGTTTTTT.

J is TRBJ1-6 and V is TRBV7-2, with D maybe TRBD1 (5 bases). V lost 8 bases to trimming and J lost 0 bases, with 11 bases between them. From germline, CDR1 is SGHTA and CDR2 FQGNSA. The CDR3 contains 15 residues. Here the CDR3 DNA reads TGTGCCAGCGGATACAGGAGCTCCTATAATTCACCCCTCCACTTT. This translates into CASGYRSSYNSPLHF.